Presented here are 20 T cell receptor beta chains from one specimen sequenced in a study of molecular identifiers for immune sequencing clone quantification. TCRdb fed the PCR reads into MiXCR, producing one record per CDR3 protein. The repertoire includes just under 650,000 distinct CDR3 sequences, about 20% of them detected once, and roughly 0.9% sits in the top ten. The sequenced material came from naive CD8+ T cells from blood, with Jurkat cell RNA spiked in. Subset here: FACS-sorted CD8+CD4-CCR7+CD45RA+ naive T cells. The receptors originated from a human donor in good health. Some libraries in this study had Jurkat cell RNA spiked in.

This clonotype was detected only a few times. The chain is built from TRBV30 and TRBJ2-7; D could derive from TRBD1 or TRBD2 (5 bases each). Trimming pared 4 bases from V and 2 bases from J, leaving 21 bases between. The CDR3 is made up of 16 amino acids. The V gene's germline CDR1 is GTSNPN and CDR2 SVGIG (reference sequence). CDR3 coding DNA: TGTGCCTGGAACAGGCAATTCGGACTGGATCCCTACGAGCAGTACTTC. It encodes CAWNRQFGLDPYEQYF.

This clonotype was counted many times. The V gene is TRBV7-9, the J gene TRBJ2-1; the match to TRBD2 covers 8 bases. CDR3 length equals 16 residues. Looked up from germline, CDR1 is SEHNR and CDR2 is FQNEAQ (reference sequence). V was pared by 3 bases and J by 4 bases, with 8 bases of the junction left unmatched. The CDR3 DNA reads TGTGCCAGCAGCTTCGAGTTCAGCGGGGGATACAATGAGCAGTTCTTC. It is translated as CASSFEFSGGYNEQFF. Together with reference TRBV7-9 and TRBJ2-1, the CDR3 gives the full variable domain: DTGVSQNPRHKITKRGQNVTFRCDPISEHNRLYWYRQTLGQGPEFLTYFQNEAQLEKSRLLSDRFSAERPKGSFSTLEIQRTEQGDSAMYLCASSFEFSGGYNEQFFGPGTRLTVL.

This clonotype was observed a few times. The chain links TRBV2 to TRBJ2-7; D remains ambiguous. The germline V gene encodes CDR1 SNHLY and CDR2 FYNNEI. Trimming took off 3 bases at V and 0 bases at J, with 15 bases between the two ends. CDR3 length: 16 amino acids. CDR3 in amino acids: CASSEMVQRISYEQYF. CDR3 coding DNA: TGTGCCAGCAGTGAGATGGTACAGAGGATCTCCTACGAGCAGTACTTC.

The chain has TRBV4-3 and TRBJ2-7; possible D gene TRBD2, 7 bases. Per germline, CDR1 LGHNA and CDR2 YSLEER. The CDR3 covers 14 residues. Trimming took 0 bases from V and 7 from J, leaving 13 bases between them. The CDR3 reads CASSQDGGAWEQYF. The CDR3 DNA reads TGCGCCAGCAGCCAAGATGGGGGGGCATGGGAGCAGTACTTC.

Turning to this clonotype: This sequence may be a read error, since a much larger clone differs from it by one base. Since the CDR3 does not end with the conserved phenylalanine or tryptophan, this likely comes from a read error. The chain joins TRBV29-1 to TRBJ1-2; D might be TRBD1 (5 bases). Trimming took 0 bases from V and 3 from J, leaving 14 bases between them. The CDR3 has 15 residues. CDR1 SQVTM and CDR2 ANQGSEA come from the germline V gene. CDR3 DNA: TGCAGCGTTGAAGAGGGGTTAGGGGTAGACTATGGCTACACCCTC. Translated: CSVEEGLGVDYGYTL.

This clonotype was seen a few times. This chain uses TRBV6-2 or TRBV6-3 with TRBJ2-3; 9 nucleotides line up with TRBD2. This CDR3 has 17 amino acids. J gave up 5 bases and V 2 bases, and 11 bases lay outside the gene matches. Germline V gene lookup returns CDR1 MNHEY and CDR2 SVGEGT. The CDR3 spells CASSYLGLAGIRDTQYF. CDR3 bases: TGTGCCAGCAGTTACCTTGGTCTAGCGGGGATAAGAGATACGCAGTATTTT.

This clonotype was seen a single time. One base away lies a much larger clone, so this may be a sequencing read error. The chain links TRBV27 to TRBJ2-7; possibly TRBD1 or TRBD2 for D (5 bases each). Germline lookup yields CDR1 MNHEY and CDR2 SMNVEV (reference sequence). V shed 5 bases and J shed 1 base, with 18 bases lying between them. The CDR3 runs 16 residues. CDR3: CASSHRPGTRSYEQYF. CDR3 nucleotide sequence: TGTGCCAGCAGTCACCGTCCCGGGACGAGATCCTACGAGCAGTACTTC.

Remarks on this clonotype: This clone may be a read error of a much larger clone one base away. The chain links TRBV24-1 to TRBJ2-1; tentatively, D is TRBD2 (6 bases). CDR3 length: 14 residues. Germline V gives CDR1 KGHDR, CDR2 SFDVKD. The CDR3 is CATSVSGTYNEQLF. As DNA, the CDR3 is TGTGCCACCAGTGTTAGCGGTACCTACAATGAGCAGCTCTTC.

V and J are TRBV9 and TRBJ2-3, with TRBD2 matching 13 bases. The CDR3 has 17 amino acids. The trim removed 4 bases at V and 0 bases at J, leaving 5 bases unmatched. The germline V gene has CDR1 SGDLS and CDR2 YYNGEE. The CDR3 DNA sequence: TGTGCCAGCAGCACCGGACTAGCGGGGGCCAGCACAGATACGCAGTATTTT. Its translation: CASSTGLAGASTDTQYF.

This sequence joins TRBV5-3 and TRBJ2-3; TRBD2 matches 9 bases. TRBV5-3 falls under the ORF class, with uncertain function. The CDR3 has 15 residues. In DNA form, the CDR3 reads TGTGTCAGCAGCTCTTTAGCGGGAGGCACAGATACGCAGTATTTT. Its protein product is CVSSSLAGGTDTQYF.

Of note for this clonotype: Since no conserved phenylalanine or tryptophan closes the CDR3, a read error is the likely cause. CDR3 bases: TGTGCCAGTCACCCCGAGAACACAGATACGCAGTATCTT. Translated, it gives CASHPENTDTQYL. The V and J genes are TRBV19 and TRBJ2-3; D not resolved. V shed 8 bases and J shed 2 bases, with 11 bases lying between them. Germline CDR1 is LNHDA and CDR2 is SQIVND (reference sequence). The CDR3 runs to 13 residues.

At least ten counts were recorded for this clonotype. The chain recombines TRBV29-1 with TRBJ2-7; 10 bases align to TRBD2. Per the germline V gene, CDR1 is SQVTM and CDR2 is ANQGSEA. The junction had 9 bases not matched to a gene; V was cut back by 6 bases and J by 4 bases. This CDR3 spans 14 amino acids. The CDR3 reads CSVVPASGSYEQYF. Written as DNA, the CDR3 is TGCAGCGTAGTACCGGCTAGCGGGAGTTACGAGCAGTACTTC.

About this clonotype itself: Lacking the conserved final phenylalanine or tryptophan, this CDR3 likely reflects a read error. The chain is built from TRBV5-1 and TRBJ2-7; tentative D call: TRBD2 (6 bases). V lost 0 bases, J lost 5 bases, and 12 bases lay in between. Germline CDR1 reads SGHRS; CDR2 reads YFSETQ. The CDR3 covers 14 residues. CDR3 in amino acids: CASSLAGGFDEQYS. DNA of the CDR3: TGCGCCAGCAGCTTGGCCGGGGGTTTCGACGAGCAGTACTCC.

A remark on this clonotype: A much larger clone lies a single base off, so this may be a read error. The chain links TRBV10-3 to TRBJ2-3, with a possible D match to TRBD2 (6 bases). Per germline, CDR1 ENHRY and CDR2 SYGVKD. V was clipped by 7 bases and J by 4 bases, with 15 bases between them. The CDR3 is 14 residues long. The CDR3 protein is CAINGGKSADTQYF. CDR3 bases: TGTGCCATCAACGGCGGGAAGAGCGCAGATACGCAGTATTTT.

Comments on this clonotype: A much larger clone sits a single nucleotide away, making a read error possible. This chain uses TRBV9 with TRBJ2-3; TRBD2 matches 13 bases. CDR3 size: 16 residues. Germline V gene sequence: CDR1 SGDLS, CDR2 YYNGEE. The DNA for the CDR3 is TGTGCCAGCAGCGTTTGGACTAGCGGGGGCACAGGTACGCAGTATTTT. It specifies CASSVWTSGGTGTQYF.

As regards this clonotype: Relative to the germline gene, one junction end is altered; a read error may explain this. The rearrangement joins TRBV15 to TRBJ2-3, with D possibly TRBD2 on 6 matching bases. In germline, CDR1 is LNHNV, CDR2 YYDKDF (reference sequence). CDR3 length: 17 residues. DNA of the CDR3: TGTGCCACCAGCAGAGATCGCGGGGTGATCATCACAGATACGCAGTGTTTT. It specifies CATSRDRGVIITDTQCF.

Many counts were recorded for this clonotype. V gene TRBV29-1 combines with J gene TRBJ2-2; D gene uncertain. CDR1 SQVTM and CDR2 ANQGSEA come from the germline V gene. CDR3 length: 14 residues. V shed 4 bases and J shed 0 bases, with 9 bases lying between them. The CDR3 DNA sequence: TGCAGCGTTGCGGAGACCCCGAACACCGGGGAGCTGTTTTTT. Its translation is CSVAETPNTGELFF.

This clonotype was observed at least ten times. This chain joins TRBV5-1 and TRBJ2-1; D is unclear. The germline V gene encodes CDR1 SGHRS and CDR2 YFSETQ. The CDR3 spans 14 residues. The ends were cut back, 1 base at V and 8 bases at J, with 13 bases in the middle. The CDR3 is CASSLPQRIHEQFF. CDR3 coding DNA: TGCGCCAGCAGCTTGCCTCAGAGAATCCATGAGCAGTTCTTC.

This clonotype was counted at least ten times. In nucleotides, the CDR3 is TGTGCCAGCAGGACTGGGGTGACGGGAGTAGAGACCCAGTACTTC. Translated: CASRTGVTGVETQYF. This chain joins TRBV7-9 and TRBJ2-5; a possible D gene is TRBD2 (6 bases). From germline, CDR1 is SEHNR and CDR2 FQNEAQ (reference sequence). Trimming took off 6 bases at V and 4 bases at J, with 18 bases between the two ends. The CDR3 loop spans 15 amino acids.

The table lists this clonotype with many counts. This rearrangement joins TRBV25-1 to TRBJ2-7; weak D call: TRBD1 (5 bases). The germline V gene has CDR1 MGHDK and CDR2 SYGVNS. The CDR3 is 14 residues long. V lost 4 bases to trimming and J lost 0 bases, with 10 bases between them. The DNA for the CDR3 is TGTGCCAGCAGTGCCGCGACAGACTCCTACGAGCAGTACTTC. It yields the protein CASSAATDSYEQYF.